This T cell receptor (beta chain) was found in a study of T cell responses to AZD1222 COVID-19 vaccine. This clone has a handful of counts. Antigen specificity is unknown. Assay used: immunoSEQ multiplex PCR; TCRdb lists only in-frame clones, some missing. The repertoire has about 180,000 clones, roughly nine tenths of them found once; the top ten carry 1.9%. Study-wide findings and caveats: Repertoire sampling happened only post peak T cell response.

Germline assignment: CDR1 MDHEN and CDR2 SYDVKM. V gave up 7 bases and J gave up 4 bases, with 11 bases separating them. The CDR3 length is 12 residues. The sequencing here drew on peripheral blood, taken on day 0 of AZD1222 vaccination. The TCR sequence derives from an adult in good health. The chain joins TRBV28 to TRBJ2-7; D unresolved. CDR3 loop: CASTIDGYEQYF. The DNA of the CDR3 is TGTGCCAGCACCATTGACGGATACGAGCAGTACTTC.